Below, 12 T cell receptor beta chains from the same sample are listed, as sequenced in a study of cytomegalovirus exposure and HLA in healthy donors. Generated by immunoSEQ multiplex PCR, the TCRdb table keeps only in-frame clones and is missing some. The profile shows over 120,000 clones, approximately 90% of them singletons. Sequenced material: PBMCs. The source is a woman in her thirties in good health and CMV-seropositive.

This sequence joins TRBV5-1 and TRBJ2-7; possible D gene TRBD2, 5 bases. The germline V gene encodes CDR1 SGHRS and CDR2 YFSETQ. The CDR3 consists of 14 residues. Trimming took 4 bases from V and 5 from J, leaving 16 bases between them. The CDR3 is CASSLSGSPDEQYF. The DNA for the CDR3 is TGCGCCAGCAGCCTCTCGGGGTCCCCGGACGAGCAGTACTTC.

The chain links TRBV7-8 to TRBJ2-5; perhaps TRBD1 as D (5 bases). This CDR3 has 14 amino acids. Germline assignment: CDR1 SGHVS and CDR2 FQNEAQ. Trimming took 1 base from V and 3 from J, leaving 9 bases between them. The DNA of the CDR3 is TGTGCCAGCAGCTTAGGTCCAGGGAAAGAGACCCAGTACTTC. This gives the protein CASSLGPGKETQYF.

This clone was detected once. V usage is TRBV6-5 and J usage is TRBJ2-1; perhaps TRBD2 as D (6 bases). CDR3 length equals 11 residues. The V gene lost 2 bases and the J gene lost 10 bases, with 6 bases spanning the gap. Germline V gene lookup returns CDR1 MNHEY and CDR2 SVGAGI. The DNA for the CDR3 is TGTGCCAGCAGTTACGCGGGGGAGCAGTTCTTC. As protein: CASSYAGEQFF.

The rearrangement joins TRBV7-6 to TRBJ2-1, with D maybe TRBD2 (5 bases). The germline V gene has CDR1 SGHVS and CDR2 FNYEAQ. This CDR3 is built from 16 residues. The germline V and J ends were trimmed by 5 bases and 0 bases, with 14 bases remaining between them. CDR3 nucleotide sequence: TGTGCCAGCAGCGTAGGACCGGGAATCTCCTACAATGAGCAGTTCTTC. Translated: CASSVGPGISYNEQFF.

The rearrangement joins TRBV6-5 to TRBJ2-7; D is undetermined. Trimming cost V 6 bases and J 6 bases, with 15 bases left between them. From germline, CDR1 is MNHEY and CDR2 SVGAGI. The CDR3 spans 13 residues. The CDR3 protein is CASSQPWALEQYF. CDR3 sequence (DNA): TGTGCCAGCAGCCAACCGTGGGCCCTCGAGCAGTACTTC.

This sequence joins TRBV28 and TRBJ2-1, with 7 nucleotides matching TRBD2. There are 14 residues in the CDR3. With V trimmed by 2 bases and J by 7 bases, 5 bases remained unmatched. Germline loops: CDR1 MDHEN, CDR2 SYDVKM. CDR3 sequence reads: CASSLAGDLNEQFF. The CDR3 DNA sequence: TGTGCCAGCAGTTTAGCGGGAGATCTGAATGAGCAGTTCTTC.

The V call is TRBV19, the J call TRBJ2-5; 7 bases align to TRBD1. CDR3 size: 14 residues. V shed 6 bases, J shed 0 bases, and the junction held 4 bases outside the gene matches. The germline CDR1 and CDR2 sequences are LNHDA and SQIVND (reference sequence). CDR3 DNA sequence: TGTGCCAGTAGCGTACAGGGGTACCAAGAGACCCAGTACTTC. This sequence encodes CASSVQGYQETQYF. The full variable domain, its missing parts supplied by reference TRBV19 and TRBJ2-5, is DGGITQSPKYLFRKEGQNVTLSCEQNLNHDAMYWYRQDPGQGLRLIYYSQIVNDFQKGDIAEGYSVSREKKESFPLTVTSAQKNPTAFYLCASSVQGYQETQYFGPGTRLLVL.

The rearrangement links TRBV10-3 to TRBJ2-1, with 7 positions matching TRBD1. CDR1 and CDR2 (germline): ENHRY, SYGVKD. V lost 6 bases, J lost 7 bases, and 12 bases stayed unmatched. The CDR3 has 15 amino acids. The DNA for the CDR3 is TGTGCCATCAGCCCGCCCGGAGCCAGGGGGAATGAGCAGTTCTTC. Protein sequence: CAISPPGARGNEQFF.

The table lists this clone with a count of one. V gene TRBV2 combines with J gene TRBJ2-7; a possible D gene is TRBD2 (5 bases). This CDR3 contains 14 residues. CDR1 is SNHLY, CDR2 FYNNEI, per germline. Deletions cut 4 bases from V and 1 base from J, with 11 bases between. DNA for the CDR3: TGTGCCAGCAGTGTTCGGGATGTGTCCTACGAGCAGTACTTC. It is translated as CASSVRDVSYEQYF.

The chain combines TRBV6-1 with TRBJ2-5; 7 nucleotides match TRBD1. Looked up from germline, CDR1 is MNHNS and CDR2 is SASEGT. The V segment lost 2 bases and the J segment 2 bases; nucleotides outside the gene matches: 8. This CDR3 region has 16 residues. The CDR3 is CASSERWGQRQETQYF. For the CDR3, the DNA is TGTGCCAGCAGTGAAAGGTGGGGACAGAGACAAGAGACCCAGTACTTC.

This chain connects TRBV29-1 to TRBJ2-3; the D gene is possibly TRBD1 (5 bases). There are 16 residues in the CDR3. Trimming left V 2 bases short and J 3 bases short, with 18 bases between. The germline CDR1 and CDR2 sequences are SQVTM and ANQGSEA. DNA for the CDR3: TGCAGCGTTGAACTTGGCAGGGTGGTCAGTACAGATACGCAGTATTTT. Its translation is CSVELGRVVSTDTQYF.

The V gene is TRBV19, the J gene TRBJ2-1; 7 bases line up with TRBD2. After removal of 10 bases from V and 2 bases from J, the junction contained 5 bases not matched to a gene. From germline, CDR1 is LNHDA and CDR2 SQIVND (reference sequence). This CDR3 has 13 amino acids. The CDR3 DNA reads as TGTGCCACTTCGCGGGGGACCTACAATGAGCAGTTCTTC. Its protein product is CATSRGTYNEQFF. Combining the CDR3 with reference TRBV19 and TRBJ2-1 gives the whole variable domain DGGITQSPKYLFRKEGQNVTLSCEQNLNHDAMYWYRQDPGQGLRLIYYSQIVNDFQKGDIAEGYSVSREKKESFPLTVTSAQKNPTAFYLCATSRGTYNEQFFGPGTRLTVL.